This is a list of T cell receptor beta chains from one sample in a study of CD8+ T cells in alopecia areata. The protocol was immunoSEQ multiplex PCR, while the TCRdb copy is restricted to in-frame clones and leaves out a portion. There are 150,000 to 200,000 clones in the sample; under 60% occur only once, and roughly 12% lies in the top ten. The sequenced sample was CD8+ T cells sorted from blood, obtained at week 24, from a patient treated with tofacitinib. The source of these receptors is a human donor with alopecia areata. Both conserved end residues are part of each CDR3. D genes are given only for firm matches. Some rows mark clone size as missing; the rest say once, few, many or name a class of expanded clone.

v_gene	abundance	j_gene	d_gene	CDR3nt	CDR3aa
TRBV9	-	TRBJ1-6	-	TGTGCCAGCAGCGACGGAAAGGGCTACTCACCCCTCCACTTT	CASSDGKGYSPLHF
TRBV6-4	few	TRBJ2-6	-	TGTGCCAGCAGTGAAGGTACTGGGGCCAACGTCCTGACTTTC	CASSEGTGANVLTF
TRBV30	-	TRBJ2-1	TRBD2	TGTGCCTGGAGTAAAGCGGGGGGACTTTACAATGAGCAGTTCTTC	CAWSKAGGLYNEQFF
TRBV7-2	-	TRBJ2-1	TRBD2	TGTGCCAGCAGCGTAGGGGAGCGGGGGGTGGATGAGCAGTTCTTC	CASSVGERGVDEQFF
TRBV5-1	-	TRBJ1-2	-	TGCGCCAGCAGCCGAAACAGGGTAGACTATGGCTACACCTTC	CASSRNRVDYGYTF
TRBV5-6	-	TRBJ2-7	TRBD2	TGTGCCAGCAGCTTCTCGCGGGGGGACCCCTACGAGCAGTACTTC	CASSFSRGDPYEQYF
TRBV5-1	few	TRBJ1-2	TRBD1	TGCGCCAGCAGCCCCTCCGGGACAGGGGCTTTGGACTATGGCTACACCTTC	CASSPSGTGALDYGYTF
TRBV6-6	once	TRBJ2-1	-	TGTGCCAGCAGTTACGAGGGGGGCTCCTACAATGAGCAGTTCTTC	CASSYEGGSYNEQFF
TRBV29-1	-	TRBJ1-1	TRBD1	TGCAGCGTTGACGGACAGGCGCTCTGGGGCACTGAAGCTTTCTTT	CSVDGQALWGTEAFF
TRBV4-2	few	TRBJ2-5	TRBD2	TGTGCCAGCAGCCCGAGGACTAGCGGGGGGGCTGAAGAGACCCAGTACTTC	CASSPRTSGGAEETQYF
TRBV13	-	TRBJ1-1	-	TGTGCCAGCAGCTTAGTGGGGGGCCCTGAAGCTTTCTTT	CASSLVGGPEAFF
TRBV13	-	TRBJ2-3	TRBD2	TGTGCCAGCAGCTCGGCGACTAGCAGCCACACAGATACGCAGTATTTT	CASSSATSSHTDTQYF
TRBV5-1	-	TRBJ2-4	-	TGCGCCAGCAGCTTGGCGGCAGGGAACAAAAACATTCAGTACTTC	CASSLAAGNKNIQYF
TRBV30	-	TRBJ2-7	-	TGTGCCTGGAGTGTTGACCAGTCCTACGAGCAGTACTTC	CAWSVDQSYEQYF
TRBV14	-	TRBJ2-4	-	TGTGCCAGCAGCCACTCCGGGACGGGCAAAAACATTCAGTACTTC	CASSHSGTGKNIQYF
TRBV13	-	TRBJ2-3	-	TGTGCCAGCAGCTTCCAAGGGCCCACAGATACGCAGTATTTT	CASSFQGPTDTQYF
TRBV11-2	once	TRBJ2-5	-	TGTGCCAGCAGCTTAGATATAGGGGGGGAGACCCAGTACTTC	CASSLDIGGETQYF
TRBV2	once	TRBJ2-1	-	TGTGCCAGCAGCCAAACTAGCAGCTCCTACAATGAGCAGTTCTTC	CASSQTSSSYNEQFF
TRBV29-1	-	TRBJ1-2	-	TGCAGCGTTACGGCTGGGGTAAATGGCTACACCTTC	CSVTAGVNGYTF
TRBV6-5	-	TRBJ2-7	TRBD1	TGTGCCAGCAGTTTCGGACAGGGACGCGAGCAGTACTTC	CASSFGQGREQYF
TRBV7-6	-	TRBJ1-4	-	TGTGCCAGCAGCCAGACGAGAGGGAGGGGTGAAAAACTGTTTTTT	CASSQTRGRGEKLFF
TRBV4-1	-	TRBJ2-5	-	TGCGCCAGCAGCCAGCGGATCCAAGAGACCCAGTACTTC	CASSQRIQETQYF
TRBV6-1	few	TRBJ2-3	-	TGTGCCAGCAGTGAAGAGCTGGGTTCGGTCGATACGCAGTATTTT	CASSEELGSVDTQYF
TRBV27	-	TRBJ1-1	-	TGTGCCAGCAGTTTAAATGGCAGCCCTTTGGGGACTGAAGCTTTCTTT	CASSLNGSPLGTEAFF
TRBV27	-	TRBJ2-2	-	TGTGCCAGCAGTTTGACTGTATCTGAGGAGCTGTTTTTT	CASSLTVSEELFF
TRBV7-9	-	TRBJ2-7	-	TGTGCCAGCAGCTTAGTTCTCTTGACCTCGGACACCTACGAGCAGTACTTC	CASSLVLLTSDTYEQYF
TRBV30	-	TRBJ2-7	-	TGTGCCTGGAGTACGGAGACCTACGAGCAGTACTTC	CAWSTETYEQYF
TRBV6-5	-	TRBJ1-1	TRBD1	TGTGCCAGCAGTTTCGGGACAGGGGGCACTGAAGCTTTCTTT	CASSFGTGGTEAFF
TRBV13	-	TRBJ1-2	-	TGTGCCAGCAGCTTAGGCAGGGCCCAAGATTACTATGGCTACACCTTC	CASSLGRAQDYYGYTF
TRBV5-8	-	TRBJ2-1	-	TGTGCCAGCAGCTTGGGACGGTCCAAGCTTAACGAGCAGTTCTTC	CASSLGRSKLNEQFF
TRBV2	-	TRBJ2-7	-	TGTGCCAGCACTGAAGGACAGAAGCAGTACTTC	CASTEGQKQYF